This TCR beta chain was sequenced in a study of shared clonotypes between healthy human individuals. Assay: immunoSEQ multiplex PCR; the TCRdb copy retains only in-frame clones and omits some. The sample has about 600,000 clones, less than 98% seen once; the top ten hold roughly 0.055%. Donors comprised only Caucasian adults living in Nashville, Tennessee. Study findings and constraints: Few donors limited the genetic and exposure-history diversity represented. It was the non-shared clonotypes that had lower generation probabilities than clonotypes shared by all four donors.

Turning to this clone: Its target is unknown.

The CDR3 has 17 residues. With 0 bases clipped from V and 0 bases from J, the junction kept 7 bases outside the gene matches. CDR1 is SGHDT and CDR2 is YYEEEE in the germline V gene. The genes are TRBV5-6 and TRBJ2-3, with TRBD2 identical over 7 bases. Sequencing input: naive CD4+ T cells sorted from blood. Subset noted: CD45RA+ positively selected. The TCR sequence derives from a woman aged 30 to 39 in good health. This chain's CDR3 is CASSLGFSGKSTDTQYF. In DNA form, the CDR3 reads TGTGCCAGCAGCTTGGGGTTCAGCGGGAAGAGCACAGATACGCAGTATTTT.